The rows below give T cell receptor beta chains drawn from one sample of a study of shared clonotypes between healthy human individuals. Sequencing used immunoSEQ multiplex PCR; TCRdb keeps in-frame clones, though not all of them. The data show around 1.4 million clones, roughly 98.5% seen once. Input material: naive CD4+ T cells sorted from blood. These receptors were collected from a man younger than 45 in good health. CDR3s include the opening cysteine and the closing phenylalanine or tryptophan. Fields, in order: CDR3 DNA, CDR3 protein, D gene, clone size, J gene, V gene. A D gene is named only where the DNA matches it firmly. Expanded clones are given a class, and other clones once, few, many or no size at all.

CDR3nt: TGTGCCAGCGCAACAGGGGGCCAAGAGACCCAGTACTTC
CDR3aa: CASATGGQETQYF
d_gene: TRBD1
abundance: -
j_gene: TRBJ2-5
v_gene: TRBV9

CDR3nt: TGTGCCAGCAGTTTGGGGACGGATTTCAATGAGCAGTTCTTC
CDR3aa: CASSLGTDFNEQFF
d_gene: -
abundance: -
j_gene: TRBJ2-1
v_gene: TRBV28

CDR3nt: TGTGCCAGCTCACCTAGCGGGAGCTCCTACGAGCAGTACTTC
CDR3aa: CASSPSGSSYEQYF
d_gene: TRBD2
abundance: -
j_gene: TRBJ2-7
v_gene: TRBV18

CDR3nt: TGTGCCAGCAGTAACCGACAGGGGCCAGGAAACACCATATATTTT
CDR3aa: CASSNRQGPGNTIYF
d_gene: TRBD1
abundance: -
j_gene: TRBJ1-3
v_gene: TRBV28

CDR3nt: TGCGCCAGCAGCCGGGACAGGGCTGGGGCCAACGTCCTGACTTTC
CDR3aa: CASSRDRAGANVLTF
d_gene: TRBD1
abundance: once
j_gene: TRBJ2-6
v_gene: TRBV5-1

CDR3nt: TGCAGCGTTGAGGTAGCCTACGAGCAGTACTTC
CDR3aa: CSVEVAYEQYF
d_gene: -
abundance: -
j_gene: TRBJ2-7
v_gene: TRBV29-1

CDR3nt: TGCGCCAGCAGCCAAGTGGCGACTAGCCTCACCGGGGAGCTGTTTTTT
CDR3aa: CASSQVATSLTGELFF
d_gene: TRBD2
abundance: once
j_gene: TRBJ2-2
v_gene: TRBV4-1

CDR3nt: TGTGCCACCCTGAGGACACTAGCGGGAGGGACGCACACCGGGGAGCTGTTTTTT
CDR3aa: CATLRTLAGGTHTGELFF
d_gene: TRBD2
abundance: -
j_gene: TRBJ2-2
v_gene: TRBV15

CDR3nt: TGTGCCAGTAGTATCCGAACAGCCACTGGAAACACCATATATTTT
CDR3aa: CASSIRTATGNTIYF
d_gene: -
abundance: -
j_gene: TRBJ1-3
v_gene: TRBV19

CDR3nt: TGTGCCATCCGAGAAGCGGGAGGCTCCTACAATGAGCAGTTCTTC
CDR3aa: CAIREAGGSYNEQFF
d_gene: TRBD2
abundance: -
j_gene: TRBJ2-1
v_gene: TRBV10-3

CDR3nt: TGTGCCAGCAGCTTAGTAAGGGTCGGGACTAGTGTGGCAGAGACCCAGTACTTC
CDR3aa: CASSLVRVGTSVAETQYF
d_gene: TRBD2
abundance: -
j_gene: TRBJ2-5
v_gene: TRBV11-2

CDR3nt: TGTGCCAGCCAAGGGACAGCGGACAATGAGCAGTTCTTC
CDR3aa: CASQGTADNEQFF
d_gene: TRBD1
abundance: -
j_gene: TRBJ2-1
v_gene: TRBV2

CDR3nt: TGTGCCAGCAGCGTAGGCCCAGGGAGCGTTTCGTTTCGTGAAAAACTGTTTTTT
CDR3aa: CASSVGPGSVSFREKLFF
d_gene: -
abundance: once
j_gene: TRBJ1-4
v_gene: TRBV9

CDR3nt: TGTGCCAGCTCTCCTTTAGCGGGAGGACCGGAGACCCAGTACTTC
CDR3aa: CASSPLAGGPETQYF
d_gene: TRBD2
abundance: once
j_gene: TRBJ2-5
v_gene: TRBV27

CDR3nt: TGCGCCAGCAGCTTGGGTTCGGGGGCTGGAGACACCATATATTTT
CDR3aa: CASSLGSGAGDTIYF
d_gene: -
abundance: -
j_gene: TRBJ1-3
v_gene: TRBV5-1

CDR3nt: TGTGCCAGTCTGCCGGGACAGGGAACCTACAATGAGCAGTTCTTC
CDR3aa: CASLPGQGTYNEQFF
d_gene: TRBD1
abundance: -
j_gene: TRBJ2-1
v_gene: TRBV28

CDR3nt: TGCGCCAGCAGCTTTGGGAGTAGCGGGATAACCTACGAGCAGTACTTC
CDR3aa: CASSFGSSGITYEQYF
d_gene: TRBD2
abundance: -
j_gene: TRBJ2-7
v_gene: TRBV5-1

CDR3nt: TGTGCCATCAGAAGCGGGGCCTCCGGTGAGCAGTTCTTC
CDR3aa: CAIRSGASGEQFF
d_gene: TRBD2
abundance: -
j_gene: TRBJ2-1
v_gene: TRBV10-3

CDR3nt: TGTGCCAGCAGCGTAGGCACAGGGCGGTGGGGCTACACCTTC
CDR3aa: CASSVGTGRWGYTF
d_gene: -
abundance: -
j_gene: TRBJ1-2
v_gene: TRBV9

CDR3nt: TGTGCCAGCAGCTCCGGACAGGGCACAGATACGCAGTATTTT
CDR3aa: CASSSGQGTDTQYF
d_gene: TRBD1
abundance: -
j_gene: TRBJ2-3
v_gene: TRBV7-8

CDR3nt: TGTGCCAGCAGCGTAGGCCCTCAGGGTATGAACACTGAAGCTTTCTTT
CDR3aa: CASSVGPQGMNTEAFF
d_gene: -
abundance: -
j_gene: TRBJ1-1
v_gene: TRBV9

CDR3nt: TGTGCCAGTAGTATAGAGGTAGCGTACAATGAGCAGTTCTTC
CDR3aa: CASSIEVAYNEQFF
d_gene: -
abundance: -
j_gene: TRBJ2-1
v_gene: TRBV19

CDR3nt: TGTGCCAGCAGCCGACAGGCCCTTCACTATGGCTACACCTTC
CDR3aa: CASSRQALHYGYTF
d_gene: -
abundance: few
j_gene: TRBJ1-2
v_gene: TRBV6-5

CDR3nt: TGTGCCAGCAGCGTGCAGGGTCTCCCTGGAAACACCATATATTTT
CDR3aa: CASSVQGLPGNTIYF
d_gene: -
abundance: -
j_gene: TRBJ1-3
v_gene: TRBV5-4

CDR3nt: TGTGCCAGCAAAAACGGATCCTGGGAGACCCAGTACTTC
CDR3aa: CASKNGSWETQYF
d_gene: -
abundance: -
j_gene: TRBJ2-5
v_gene: TRBV27

CDR3nt: TGCGCCAGCAGCCTACCCCGCGGGGCATCGGTGGTCGAGCAGTACTTC
CDR3aa: CASSLPRGASVVEQYF
d_gene: -
abundance: -
j_gene: TRBJ2-7
v_gene: TRBV4-1

CDR3nt: TGTGCCAGCAGCTCAACAGGGGACACTGAAGCTTTCTTT
CDR3aa: CASSSTGDTEAFF
d_gene: TRBD1
abundance: -
j_gene: TRBJ1-1
v_gene: TRBV11-2

CDR3nt: TGTGCCAGCAGCGTAGGACGAGGGGTGGGGGATACGCAGTATTTT
CDR3aa: CASSVGRGVGDTQYF
d_gene: -
abundance: -
j_gene: TRBJ2-3
v_gene: TRBV9

CDR3nt: TGTGCCAGCAGCCCCACCGGTGGGTTTCCCGGGTACGAGCAGTACTTC
CDR3aa: CASSPTGGFPGYEQYF
d_gene: -
abundance: -
j_gene: TRBJ2-7
v_gene: TRBV9

CDR3nt: TGTGCCAGCAGGGAAGTGGGGACTCGTCCTGGCGATACGCAGTATTTT
CDR3aa: CASREVGTRPGDTQYF
d_gene: -
abundance: -
j_gene: TRBJ2-3
v_gene: TRBV7-9

CDR3nt: TGTGCCAGCAGTTACTCCTCGACAGGGAAGGCGGAAAAACTGTTTTTT
CDR3aa: CASSYSSTGKAEKLFF
d_gene: TRBD1
abundance: -
j_gene: TRBJ1-4
v_gene: TRBV6-5

CDR3nt: TGCGCCAGCAGCTTCTCCGGAGGGATGGCCAATGAGCAGTTCTTC
CDR3aa: CASSFSGGMANEQFF
d_gene: -
abundance: -
j_gene: TRBJ2-1
v_gene: TRBV5-1

CDR3nt: TGTGCCAGCAGTGTCGGGAGCACAGATACGCAGTATTTT
CDR3aa: CASSVGSTDTQYF
d_gene: -
abundance: -
j_gene: TRBJ2-3
v_gene: TRBV6-6

CDR3nt: TGTGCCAGCAGCTTGAATAGCGGGATAGTAGATACGCAGTATTTT
CDR3aa: CASSLNSGIVDTQYF
d_gene: TRBD2
abundance: -
j_gene: TRBJ2-3
v_gene: TRBV7-9

CDR3nt: TGTGCCTGGAGTGTAAAGGGGGTGAATCAGCCCCAGCATTTT
CDR3aa: CAWSVKGVNQPQHF
d_gene: -
abundance: -
j_gene: TRBJ1-5
v_gene: TRBV30

CDR3nt: TGCGCCAGCAATGGGGGGCCAAACACCGGGGAGCTGTTTTTT
CDR3aa: CASNGGPNTGELFF
d_gene: -
abundance: -
j_gene: TRBJ2-2
v_gene: TRBV10-1

CDR3nt: TGTGCCAGCAGTGACTCGAATCTCGGGGAGCTGTTTTTT
CDR3aa: CASSDSNLGELFF
d_gene: -
abundance: -
j_gene: TRBJ2-2
v_gene: TRBV6-4

CDR3nt: TGTGCCAGCAGACAGTCGACCTACGAGCAGTACTTC
CDR3aa: CASRQSTYEQYF
d_gene: -
abundance: -
j_gene: TRBJ2-7
v_gene: TRBV7-8

CDR3nt: TGCGCCAGCAGTGCCGGGACCCGCTACGATAATGAAAAACTGTTTTTT
CDR3aa: CASSAGTRYDNEKLFF
d_gene: -
abundance: -
j_gene: TRBJ1-4
v_gene: TRBV10-1

CDR3nt: TGTGCCAGCAGTGGAGGACGGAGGCCTTACTACGAGCAGTACTTC
CDR3aa: CASSGGRRPYYEQYF
d_gene: -
abundance: -
j_gene: TRBJ2-7
v_gene: TRBV25-1

CDR3nt: TGTGCCTGGAGTGTACGGGGAAATGAGCAGTTCTTC
CDR3aa: CAWSVRGNEQFF
d_gene: -
abundance: -
j_gene: TRBJ2-1
v_gene: TRBV30

CDR3nt: TGTGCCTGGAGTGCTGGGGAAGGAAAACTGTTTTTT
CDR3aa: CAWSAGEGKLFF
d_gene: -
abundance: -
j_gene: TRBJ1-4
v_gene: TRBV30

CDR3nt: TGTGCCACCAGGACTAGCGGGATCCCCAATGAGCAGTTCTTC
CDR3aa: CATRTSGIPNEQFF
d_gene: TRBD2
abundance: -
j_gene: TRBJ2-1
v_gene: TRBV5-4

CDR3nt: TGTGCCAGCAGCTTTGTGGGAGGGATCGGCAATGAGCAGTTCTTC
CDR3aa: CASSFVGGIGNEQFF
d_gene: TRBD2
abundance: -
j_gene: TRBJ2-1
v_gene: TRBV13

CDR3nt: TGTGCCAGCAGCATAAACACAGGGGGCGCCTCAAATACGCAGTATTTT
CDR3aa: CASSINTGGASNTQYF
d_gene: TRBD1
abundance: -
j_gene: TRBJ2-3
v_gene: TRBV13

CDR3nt: TGTGCCAGCAGCTCGATTCCGGGACGGAAAGACTACGAGCAGTACTTC
CDR3aa: CASSSIPGRKDYEQYF
d_gene: -
abundance: -
j_gene: TRBJ2-7
v_gene: TRBV7-2

CDR3nt: TGTGCCAGCAGTCCTACAGGGGAGAATCAGCCCCAGCATTTT
CDR3aa: CASSPTGENQPQHF
d_gene: TRBD1
abundance: -
j_gene: TRBJ1-5
v_gene: TRBV25-1

CDR3nt: TGCGCCAGCAGCGGAAACACCATATATTTT
CDR3aa: CASSGNTIYF
d_gene: -
abundance: -
j_gene: TRBJ1-3
v_gene: TRBV4-1

CDR3nt: TGCAGCGCGGATGTTAGGGGCACCGGGGAGCTGTTTTTT
CDR3aa: CSADVRGTGELFF
d_gene: -
abundance: -
j_gene: TRBJ2-2
v_gene: TRBV29-1

CDR3nt: TGTGCCAGCAGCCTACCAAGGACAGGGGGCACTGAAGCTTTCTTT
CDR3aa: CASSLPRTGGTEAFF
d_gene: TRBD1
abundance: -
j_gene: TRBJ1-1
v_gene: TRBV7-2

CDR3nt: TGTGCCAGCAGCTCGAGACTAGCGGGAGGACAAGAGACCCAGTACTTC
CDR3aa: CASSSRLAGGQETQYF
d_gene: TRBD2
abundance: -
j_gene: TRBJ2-5
v_gene: TRBV5-4

CDR3nt: TGCGCCAGCAGCTTAGGCAGCTCCTACGAGCAGTACTTC
CDR3aa: CASSLGSSYEQYF
d_gene: -
abundance: -
j_gene: TRBJ2-7
v_gene: TRBV5-1

CDR3nt: TGTGCCAGCAGGAGGACAGGGTCTGGAACTGAAGCTTTCTTT
CDR3aa: CASRRTGSGTEAFF
d_gene: TRBD1
abundance: -
j_gene: TRBJ1-1
v_gene: TRBV25-1

CDR3nt: TGTGCCAGCGGTAGGACTAGCGGATACAATGAGCAGTTCTTC
CDR3aa: CASGRTSGYNEQFF
d_gene: TRBD2
abundance: -
j_gene: TRBJ2-1
v_gene: TRBV6-6

CDR3nt: TGTGCCAGCAGTAATAGCGTGTACAATGAGCAGTTCTTC
CDR3aa: CASSNSVYNEQFF
d_gene: -
abundance: once
j_gene: TRBJ2-1
v_gene: TRBV28